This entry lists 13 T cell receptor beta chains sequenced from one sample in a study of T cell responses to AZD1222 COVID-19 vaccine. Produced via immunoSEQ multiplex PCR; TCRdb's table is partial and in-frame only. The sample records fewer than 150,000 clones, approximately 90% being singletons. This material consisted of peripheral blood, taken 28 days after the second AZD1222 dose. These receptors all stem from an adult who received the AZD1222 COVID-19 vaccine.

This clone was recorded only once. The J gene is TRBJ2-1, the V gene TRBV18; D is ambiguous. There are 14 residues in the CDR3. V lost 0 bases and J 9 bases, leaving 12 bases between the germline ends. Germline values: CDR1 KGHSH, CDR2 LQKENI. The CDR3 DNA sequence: TGTGCCAGCTCACCACCCGGCTCGGTGGGTGAGCAGTTCTTC. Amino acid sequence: CASSPPGSVGEQFF.

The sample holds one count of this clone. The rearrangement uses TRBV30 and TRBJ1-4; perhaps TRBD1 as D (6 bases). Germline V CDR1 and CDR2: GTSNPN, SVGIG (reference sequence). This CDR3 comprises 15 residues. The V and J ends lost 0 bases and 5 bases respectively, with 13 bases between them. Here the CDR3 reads CAWSVLGGGNEKLFF. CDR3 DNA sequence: TGTGCCTGGAGTGTACTCGGAGGGGGAAATGAAAAACTGTTTTTT.

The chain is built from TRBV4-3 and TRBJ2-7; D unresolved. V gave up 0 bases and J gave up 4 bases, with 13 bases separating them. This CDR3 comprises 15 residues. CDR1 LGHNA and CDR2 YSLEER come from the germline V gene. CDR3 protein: CASSQDLIGLYEQYF. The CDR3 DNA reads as TGCGCCAGCAGCCAAGATCTCATAGGTCTTTACGAGCAGTACTTC.

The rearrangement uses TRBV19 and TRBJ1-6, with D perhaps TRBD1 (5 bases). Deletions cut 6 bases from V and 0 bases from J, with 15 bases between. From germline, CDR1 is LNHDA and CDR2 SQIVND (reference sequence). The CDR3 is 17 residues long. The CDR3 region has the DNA TGTGCCAGTAGATCGACAGCGACAAGCTCCTATAATTCACCCCTCCACTTT. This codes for CASRSTATSSYNSPLHF. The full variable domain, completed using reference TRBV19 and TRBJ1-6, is DGGITQSPKYLFRKEGQNVTLSCEQNLNHDAMYWYRQDPGQGLRLIYYSQIVNDFQKGDIAEGYSVSREKKESFPLTVTSAQKNPTAFYLCASRSTATSSYNSPLHFGNGTRLTVT.

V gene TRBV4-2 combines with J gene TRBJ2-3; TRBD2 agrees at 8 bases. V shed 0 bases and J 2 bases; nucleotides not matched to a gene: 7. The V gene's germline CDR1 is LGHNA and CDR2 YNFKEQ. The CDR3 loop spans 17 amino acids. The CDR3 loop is CASSQDWSGGITDTQYF. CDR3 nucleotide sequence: TGTGCCAGCAGCCAAGATTGGAGCGGGGGAATCACAGATACGCAGTATTTT.

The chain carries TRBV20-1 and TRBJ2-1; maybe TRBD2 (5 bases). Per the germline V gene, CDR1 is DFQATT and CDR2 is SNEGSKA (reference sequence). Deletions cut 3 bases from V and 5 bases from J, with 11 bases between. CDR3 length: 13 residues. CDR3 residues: CSASPLVDNEQFF. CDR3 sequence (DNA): TGCAGTGCTAGTCCACTAGTCGACAATGAGCAGTTCTTC.

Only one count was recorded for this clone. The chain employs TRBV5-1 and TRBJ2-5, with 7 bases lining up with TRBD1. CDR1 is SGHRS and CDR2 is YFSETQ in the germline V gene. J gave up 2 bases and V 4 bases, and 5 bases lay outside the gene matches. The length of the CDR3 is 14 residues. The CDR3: CASSPLDRQETQYF. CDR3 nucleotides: TGCGCCAGCAGCCCATTGGACAGGCAAGAGACCCAGTACTTC.

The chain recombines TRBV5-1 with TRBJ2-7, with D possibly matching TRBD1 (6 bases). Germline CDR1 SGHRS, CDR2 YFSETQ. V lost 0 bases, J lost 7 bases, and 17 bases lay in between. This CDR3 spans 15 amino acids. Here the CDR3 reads CASSLEGQELREQYF. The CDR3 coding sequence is TGCGCCAGCAGCTTGGAGGGACAAGAGCTACGAGAGCAGTACTTC.

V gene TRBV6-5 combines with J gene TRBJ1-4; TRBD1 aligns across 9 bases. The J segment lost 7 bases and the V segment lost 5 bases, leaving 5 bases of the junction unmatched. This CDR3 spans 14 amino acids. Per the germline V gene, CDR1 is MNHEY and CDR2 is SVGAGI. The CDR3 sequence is CASSTTGGGEKLFF. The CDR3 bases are TGTGCCAGCAGTACCACAGGGGGCGGTGAAAAACTGTTTTTT.

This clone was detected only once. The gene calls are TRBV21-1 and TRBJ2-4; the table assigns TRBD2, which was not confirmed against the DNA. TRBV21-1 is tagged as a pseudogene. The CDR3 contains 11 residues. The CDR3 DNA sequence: TGTGCCAGCAGCCCTCCAAACATTCAGTACTTC. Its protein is CASSPPNIQYF.

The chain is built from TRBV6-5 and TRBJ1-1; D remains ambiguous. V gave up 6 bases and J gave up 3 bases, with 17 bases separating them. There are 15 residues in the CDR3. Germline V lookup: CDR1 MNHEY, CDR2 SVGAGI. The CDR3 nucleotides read TGTGCCAGCAGGATACAGACAAATCTCGACACTGAAGCTTTCTTT. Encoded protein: CASRIQTNLDTEAFF.

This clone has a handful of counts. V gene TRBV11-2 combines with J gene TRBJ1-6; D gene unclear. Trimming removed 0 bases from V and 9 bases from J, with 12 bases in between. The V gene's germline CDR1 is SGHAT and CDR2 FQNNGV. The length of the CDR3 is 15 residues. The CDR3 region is CASSLDLSFLSPLHF. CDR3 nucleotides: TGTGCCAGCAGCTTAGATTTGAGTTTCCTTTCACCCCTCCACTTT.

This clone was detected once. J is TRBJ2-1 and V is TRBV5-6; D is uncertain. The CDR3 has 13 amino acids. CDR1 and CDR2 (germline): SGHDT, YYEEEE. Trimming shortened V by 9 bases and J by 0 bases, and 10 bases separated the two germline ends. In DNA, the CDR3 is TGTGCCACGGCAGATAGCTCCTACAATGAGCAGTTCTTC. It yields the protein CATADSSYNEQFF.